This T cell receptor beta chain was found in a study of T-cell reconstitution after alpha-beta-depleted transplantation in children. Unique molecular identifiers were incorporated into the prepared TCRbeta library. MiXCR, applied by TCRdb to the PCR reads, yields one record per CDR3 protein. The sample records hundreds of thousands of distinct CDR3 sequences, more than 20% being singletons. The CDR3 has 16 residues. V trimming: 1 base; J trimming: 10 bases; junction bases outside the gene matches: 10. Germline V lookup: CDR1 SGHTA, CDR2 FQGNSA. This specimen was PBMCs, mostly from graft donor cells, taken 360 days after TCRalphabeta/CD19-depleted stem cell transplant. This clonotype originated in a female patient under 10 years old who had a stem cell transplant for congenital amegakaryocytic thrombocytopenia, so the T cells may come from the graft donor. This chain links TRBV7-2 with TRBJ1-6, with 7 bases lining up with TRBD1. The CDR3 here is CASSLGGPGQISPLHF. As DNA, the CDR3 is TGTGCCAGCAGCTTAGGTGGCCCGGGACAGATATCACCCCTCCACTTT.